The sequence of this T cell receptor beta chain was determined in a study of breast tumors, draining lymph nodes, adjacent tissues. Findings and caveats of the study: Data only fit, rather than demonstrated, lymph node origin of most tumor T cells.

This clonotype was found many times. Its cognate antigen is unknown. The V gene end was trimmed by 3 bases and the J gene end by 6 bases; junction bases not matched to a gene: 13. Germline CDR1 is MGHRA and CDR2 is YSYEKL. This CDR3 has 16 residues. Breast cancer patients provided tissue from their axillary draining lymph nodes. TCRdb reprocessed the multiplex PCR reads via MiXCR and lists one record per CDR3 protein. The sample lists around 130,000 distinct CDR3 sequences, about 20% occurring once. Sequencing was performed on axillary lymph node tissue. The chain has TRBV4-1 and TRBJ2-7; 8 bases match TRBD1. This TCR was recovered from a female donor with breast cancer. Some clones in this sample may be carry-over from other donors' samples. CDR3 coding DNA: TGCGCCAGCAGCCACAGTCCGGGACAGGATGGGTCCGAGCAGTACTTC. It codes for CASSHSPGQDGSEQYF.